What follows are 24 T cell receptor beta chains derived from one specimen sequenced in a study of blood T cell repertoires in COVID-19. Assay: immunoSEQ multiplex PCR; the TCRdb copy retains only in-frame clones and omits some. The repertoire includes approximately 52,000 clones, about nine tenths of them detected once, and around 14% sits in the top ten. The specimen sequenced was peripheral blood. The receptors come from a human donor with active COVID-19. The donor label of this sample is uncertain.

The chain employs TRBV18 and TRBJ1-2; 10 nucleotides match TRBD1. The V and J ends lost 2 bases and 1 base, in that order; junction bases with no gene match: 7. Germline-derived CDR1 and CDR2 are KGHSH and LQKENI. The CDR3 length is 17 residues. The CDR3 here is CASSPVGTGASNYGYTF. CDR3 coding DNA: TGTGCCAGCTCACCAGTTGGGACAGGGGCTAGTAACTATGGCTACACCTTC.

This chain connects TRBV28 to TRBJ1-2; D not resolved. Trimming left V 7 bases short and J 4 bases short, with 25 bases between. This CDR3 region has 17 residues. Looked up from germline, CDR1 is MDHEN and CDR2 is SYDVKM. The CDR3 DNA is TGTGCCAGCACCGTCCTAAGTGCAGCCGAGGTTTCCTATGGCTACACCTTC. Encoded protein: CASTVLSAAEVSYGYTF.

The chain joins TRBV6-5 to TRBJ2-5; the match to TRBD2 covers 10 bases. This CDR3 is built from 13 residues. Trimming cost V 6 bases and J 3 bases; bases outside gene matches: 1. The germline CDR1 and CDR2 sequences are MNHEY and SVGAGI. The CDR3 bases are TGTGCCAGCAGCGGACTAGCGGAAGAGACCCAGTACTTC. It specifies CASSGLAEETQYF.

CDR3 nucleotides: TGTGCCAGCAGCTTCTTTCAGGGGGCTTCCGACAATGAGCAGTTCTTC. Its protein is CASSFFQGASDNEQFF. J is TRBJ2-1 and V is TRBV7-9; TRBD1 agrees at 8 bases. CDR1 and CDR2 (germline): SEHNR, FQNEAQ (reference sequence). V dropped 3 bases and J dropped 5; count of bases not matched to a gene: 9. This CDR3 has 16 residues.

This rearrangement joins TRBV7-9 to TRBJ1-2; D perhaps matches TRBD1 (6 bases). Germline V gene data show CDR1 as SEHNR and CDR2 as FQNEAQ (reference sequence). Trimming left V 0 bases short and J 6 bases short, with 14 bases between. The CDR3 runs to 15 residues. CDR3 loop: CASSLALPGANGYTF. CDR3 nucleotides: TGTGCCAGCAGCTTAGCGCTACCAGGGGCTAATGGCTACACCTTC.

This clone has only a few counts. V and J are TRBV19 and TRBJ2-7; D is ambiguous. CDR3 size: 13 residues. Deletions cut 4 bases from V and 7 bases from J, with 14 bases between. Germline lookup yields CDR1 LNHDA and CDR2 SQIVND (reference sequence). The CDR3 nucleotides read TGTGCCAGTAGTAGGAACAGCCTAAGGGAGCAGTACTTC. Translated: CASSRNSLREQYF.

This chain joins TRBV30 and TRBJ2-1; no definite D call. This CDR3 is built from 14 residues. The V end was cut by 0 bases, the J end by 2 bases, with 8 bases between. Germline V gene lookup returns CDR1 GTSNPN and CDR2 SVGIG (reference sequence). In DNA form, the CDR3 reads TGTGCCTGGAGTGTGGTCGGTCCCTACAATGAGCAGTTCTTC. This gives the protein CAWSVVGPYNEQFF.

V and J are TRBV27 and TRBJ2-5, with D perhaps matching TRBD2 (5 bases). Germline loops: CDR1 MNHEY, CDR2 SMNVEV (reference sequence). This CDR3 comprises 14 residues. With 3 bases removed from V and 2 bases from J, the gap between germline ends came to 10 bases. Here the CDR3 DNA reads TGTGCCAGCAGTTTGGCACTAGGGCAAGAGACCCAGTACTTC. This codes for CASSLALGQETQYF.

The CDR3 region has the DNA TGCGCCAGCAGCCAGGATAAGACAGGGTACACTGAAGCTTTCTTT. This codes for CASSQDKTGYTEAFF. The V and J genes are TRBV4-3 and TRBJ1-1; the match to TRBD1 covers 7 bases. This CDR3 comprises 15 residues. Germline assignment: CDR1 LGHNA and CDR2 YSLEER. The junction had 7 bases not matched to a gene; V was cut back by 3 bases and J by 3 bases.

CDR3 amino acids: CASWTDRSISTEAFF. The DNA of the CDR3 is TGTGCCAGTTGGACGGACAGGTCGATTAGCACTGAAGCTTTCTTT. The J gene is TRBJ1-1, the V gene TRBV19; TRBD1 agrees at 7 bases. The CDR3 sequence is 15 residues long. Germline loops: CDR1 LNHDA, CDR2 SQIVND (reference sequence). J lost 4 bases, V lost 8 bases, and 13 bases had no gene match.

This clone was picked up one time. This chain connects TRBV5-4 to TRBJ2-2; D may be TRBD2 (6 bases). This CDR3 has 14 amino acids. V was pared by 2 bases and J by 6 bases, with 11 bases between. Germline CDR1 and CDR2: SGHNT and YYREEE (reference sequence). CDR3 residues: CASSFGGDAGELFF. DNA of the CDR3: TGTGCCAGCAGCTTCGGCGGGGACGCCGGGGAGCTGTTTTTT.

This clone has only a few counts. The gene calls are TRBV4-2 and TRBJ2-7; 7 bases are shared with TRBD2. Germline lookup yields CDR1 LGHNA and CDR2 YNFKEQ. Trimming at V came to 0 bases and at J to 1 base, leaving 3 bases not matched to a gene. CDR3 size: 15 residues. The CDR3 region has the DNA TGTGCCAGCAGCCAAGAGGGAGCGGGATCCTACGAGCAGTACTTC. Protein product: CASSQEGAGSYEQYF.

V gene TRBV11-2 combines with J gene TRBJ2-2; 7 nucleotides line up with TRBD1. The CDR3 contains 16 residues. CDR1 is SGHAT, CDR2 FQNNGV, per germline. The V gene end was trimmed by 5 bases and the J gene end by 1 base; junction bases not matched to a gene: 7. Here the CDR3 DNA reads TGTGCCAGCAGCACCTGGACAGGCGAGAACACCGGGGAGCTGTTTTTT. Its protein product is CASSTWTGENTGELFF. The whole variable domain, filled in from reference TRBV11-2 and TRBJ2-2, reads EAGVAQSPRYKIIEKRQSVAFWCNPISGHATLYWYQQILGQGPKLLIQFQNNGVVDDSQLPKDRFSAERLKGVDSTLKIQPAKLEDSAVYLCASSTWTGENTGELFFGEGSRLTVL.

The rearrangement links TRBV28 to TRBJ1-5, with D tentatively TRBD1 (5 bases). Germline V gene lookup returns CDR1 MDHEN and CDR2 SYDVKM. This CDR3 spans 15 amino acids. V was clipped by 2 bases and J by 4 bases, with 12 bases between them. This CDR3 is CASSLGGVRNQPQHF. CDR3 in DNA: TGTGCCAGCAGTTTAGGGGGGGTCCGGAATCAGCCCCAGCATTTT.

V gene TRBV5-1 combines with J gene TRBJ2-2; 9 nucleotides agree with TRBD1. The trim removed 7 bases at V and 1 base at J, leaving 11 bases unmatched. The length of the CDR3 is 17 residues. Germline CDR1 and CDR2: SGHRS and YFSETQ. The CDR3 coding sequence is TGCGCCAGCGGGAACCCGGGACAGGGTATGAACACCGGGGAGCTGTTTTTT. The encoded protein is CASGNPGQGMNTGELFF.

The CDR3 reads CASTKRAIFSNQPQHF. CDR3 in DNA: TGCGCCAGCACCAAGCGAGCAATTTTCAGCAATCAGCCCCAGCATTTT. The V and J genes are TRBV10-1 and TRBJ1-5, with D unclear. Germline V gene data show CDR1 as WNHNN and CDR2 as SYGVQD (reference sequence). The CDR3 has 16 amino acids. V lost 7 bases to trimming and J lost 1 base, with 17 bases between them.

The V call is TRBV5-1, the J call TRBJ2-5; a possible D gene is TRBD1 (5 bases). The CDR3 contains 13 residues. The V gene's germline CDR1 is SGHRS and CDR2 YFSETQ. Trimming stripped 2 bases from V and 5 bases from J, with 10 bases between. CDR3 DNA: TGCGCCAGCAGCTTTGGGGCTTCGGAGACCCAGTACTTC. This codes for CASSFGASETQYF.

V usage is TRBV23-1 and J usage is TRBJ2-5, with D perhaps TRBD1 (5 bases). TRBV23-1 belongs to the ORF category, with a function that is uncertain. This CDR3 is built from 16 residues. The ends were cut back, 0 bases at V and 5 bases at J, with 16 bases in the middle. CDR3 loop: CASSQSTTQGVETQYF. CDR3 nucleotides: TGCGCCAGCAGTCAATCGACGACCCAGGGCGTGGAGACCCAGTACTTC.

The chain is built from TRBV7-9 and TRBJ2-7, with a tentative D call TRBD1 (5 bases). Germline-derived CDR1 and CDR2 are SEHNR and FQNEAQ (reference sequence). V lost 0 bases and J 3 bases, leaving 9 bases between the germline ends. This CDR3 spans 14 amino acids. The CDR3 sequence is CASSLAGENYEQYF. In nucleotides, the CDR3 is TGTGCCAGCAGCTTAGCAGGGGAAAACTACGAGCAGTACTTC.

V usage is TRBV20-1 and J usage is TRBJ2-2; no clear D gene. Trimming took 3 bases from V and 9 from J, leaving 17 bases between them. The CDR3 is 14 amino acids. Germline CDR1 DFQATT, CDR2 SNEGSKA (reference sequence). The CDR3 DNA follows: TGCAGTGCTAGTCGTGGGCTACTCGGCAGGGAGCTGTTTTTT. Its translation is CSASRGLLGRELFF.

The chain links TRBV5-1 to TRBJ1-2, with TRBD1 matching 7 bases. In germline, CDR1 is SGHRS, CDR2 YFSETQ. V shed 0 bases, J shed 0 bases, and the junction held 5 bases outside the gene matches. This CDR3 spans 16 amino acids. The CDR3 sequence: CASSLAGTETNYGYTF. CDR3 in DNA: TGCGCCAGCAGCTTGGCCGGGACAGAGACTAACTATGGCTACACCTTC.

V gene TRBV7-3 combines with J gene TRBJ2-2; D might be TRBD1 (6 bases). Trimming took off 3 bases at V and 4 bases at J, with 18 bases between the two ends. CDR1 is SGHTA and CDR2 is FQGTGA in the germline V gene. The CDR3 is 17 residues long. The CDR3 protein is CASSFYPPGHFTGELFF. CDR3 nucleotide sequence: TGTGCCAGCAGCTTCTATCCTCCGGGACACTTCACCGGGGAGCTGTTTTTT.

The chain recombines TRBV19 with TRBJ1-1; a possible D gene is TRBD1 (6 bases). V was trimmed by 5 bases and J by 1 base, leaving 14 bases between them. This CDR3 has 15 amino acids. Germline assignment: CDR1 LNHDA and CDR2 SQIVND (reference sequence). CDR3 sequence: CASSLDSLQNTEAFF. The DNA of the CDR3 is TGTGCCAGTAGTTTGGACAGCTTACAGAACACTGAAGCTTTCTTT.

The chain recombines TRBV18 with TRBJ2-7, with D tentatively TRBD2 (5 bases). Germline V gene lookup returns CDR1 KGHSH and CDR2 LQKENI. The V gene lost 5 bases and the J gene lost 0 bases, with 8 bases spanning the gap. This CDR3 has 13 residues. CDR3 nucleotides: TGTGCCAGCTCAGCCCGGGGCTCCTACGAGCAGTACTTC. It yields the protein CASSARGSYEQYF.